This note documents a single TCR beta chain sequence. Its antigen specificity is not known. No base-level quality is on record; no much larger clone is a single base apart. TCRbeta CDR3 regions were amplified from genomic DNA by means of the immunoSEQ Assay, a bias-controlled multiplex PCR. The authors processed their data as follows. Nucleated cell counts per sample were estimated from amplification of reference gene primers within the assay. Sequence reads were collapsed and filtered to measure the absolute abundance of every unique TCRbeta CDR3 rearrangement. For each sample, productive Simpson clonality was calculated as the square root of Simpson's diversity index over productive rearrangements. TCRdb carries this immuneACCESS record with in-frame sequences only. Its versions omit some clonotypes, under half of them owing to an unresolved V gene in the studies checked, with the rest unexplained. The DNA was the basis for D and trimming; V, J and clone size are from that table. This sample is represented by a few hundred thousand clones; about 91% of them were singletons. 0.95% to 1.5% of the sample lies in the top ten.

Participants in the prospective study were aged roughly 18 to 89 years, lived in 20 to 30 United States geographic areas, and enrolled through a virtual design. In the prospective study, cohorts were assigned on the basis of participant-reported clinical history obtained from a screening survey and a study questionnaire. In the prospective study, whole blood, serum and a nasopharyngeal or oropharyngeal swab were collected from each participant by mobile phlebotomists. Additional blood draws and questionnaires over an approximately 2-month period could optionally be provided by prospective study participants. Before DNA extraction, blood samples from the prospective study were shipped at room temperature or frozen. CDR1 and CDR2 (ENHRY, SYGVKD) derive from the germline V gene. V and J are truncated by 9 bases and 0 bases respectively, leaving an intervening sequence of 11 bases. From the cysteine up to the phenylalanine, the CDR3 has a length of 13 residues. Only the CDR3 portion is preserved as DNA: 39 bases, with reading frame beginning at the first base.

This sample was included in a study of blood T cell repertoires in COVID-19 (dated by TCRdb to the early 2020s). Some background on the complete study: Samples from collaborators originated in the United States, Italy and Spain and spanned both the acute and convalescent phases of COVID-19. The prospective study material was composed of cDNA or gDNA derived from T cells, B-cell-depleted T cells, or PBMCs. The dataset comprised deeply sampled blood TCRbeta repertoires from subjects exposed to, actively infected with, or recovered from COVID-19. A freely available public database, intended as a resource for researchers studying the immune response to SARS-CoV-2, is where the repertoires were released. Samples came from the ongoing ImmuneRACE study (first 160 participants) plus 1,254 subjects from 6 global collaborators. The sample metadata nearly always contained a de-identified subject ID, COVID-19 status, age in years and sex. Where available, HLA class I and class II types were taken from metadata supplied by the sample provider and were not determined by assay-based typing. The research as a whole found: The quantity of clinical and demographic metadata differed by source and by participant and was supplied without curation.

Material for sequencing was PBMCs or T cells enriched from blood (not recorded which). The receptor was isolated from a woman in her 40s with acute COVID-19. The rearranged segments are TRBV10-3 and TRBJ1-1; the best D guess is TRBD1, with 6 bases matching. Here is the DNA: TGTGCCATACAGGGTACTATGAACACTGAAGCTTTCTTT. Its amino acids are CAIQGTMNTEAFF.